These 23 T cell receptor beta chains originate from one sample sequenced in a study of OX40 agonist ivuxolimab in advanced cancers. Some clones are missing from TCRdb's copy, which holds only in-frame ones; the method was immunoSEQ multiplex PCR. This table has tens of thousands of clones, about 92% appearing once. The sample consisted of CD4+ or CD8+ T cells sorted from blood, taken in a trial of the OX40 agonist ivuxolimab. The receptors derive from an adult with an advanced solid tumor such as melanoma, head and neck, liver or kidney cancer.

The chain combines TRBV7-2 with TRBJ2-3; possibly TRBD2 for D (6 bases). The V and J ends lost 5 bases and 0 bases respectively, with 12 bases between them. Germline lookup yields CDR1 SGHTA and CDR2 FQGNSA. This CDR3 region has 15 residues. The CDR3 DNA reads TGTGCCAGCAGCGCCGGGACTTATAGCACAGATACGCAGTATTTT. Translating it yields CASSAGTYSTDTQYF. The whole variable domain, filled in from reference TRBV7-2 and TRBJ2-3, reads GAGVSQSPSNKVTEKGKDVELRCDPISGHTALYWYRQSLGQGLEFLIYFQGNSAPDKSGLPSDRFSAERTGGSVSTLTIQRTQQEDSAVYLCASSAGTYSTDTQYFGPGTRLTVL.

The genes are TRBV6-5 and TRBJ2-7; TRBD1 might be the D (5 bases). The CDR3 has 13 residues. Germline CDR1 MNHEY, CDR2 SVGAGI. The ends were cut back, 0 bases at V and 3 bases at J, with 6 bases in the middle. CDR3 nucleotide sequence: TGTGCCAGCAGTTACTCCCAGGGCTACGAGCAGTACGTC. Its protein product is CASSYSQGYEQYV.

This sequence joins TRBV13 and TRBJ1-2; the D is unclear. Germline CDR1 PRHDT, CDR2 FYEKMQ (reference sequence). This CDR3 comprises 13 residues. V was shortened by 6 bases and J by 0 bases, with 8 bases between the two germline ends. The CDR3 DNA sequence: TGTGCCAGCAGGCGGAGCGCTAACTATGGCTACACCTTC. Its protein is CASRRSANYGYTF.

This rearrangement joins TRBV7-2 to TRBJ1-4; TRBD1 aligns across 8 bases. The CDR3 totals 15 residues. Per the germline V gene, CDR1 is SGHTA and CDR2 is FQGNSA. Trimming took 4 bases from V and 8 from J; bases not matched to a gene: 9. The CDR3 loop reads CASSSVQGGYEKLFF. CDR3 DNA sequence: TGTGCCAGCAGCTCCGTACAGGGGGGGTACGAAAAACTGTTTTTT.

The V call is TRBV18, the J call TRBJ1-3, with D uncertain. Between the trimmed V and J ends, which lost 1 base and 0 bases, there was a span of 4 bases. Germline V gene lookup returns CDR1 KGHSH and CDR2 LQKENI. The CDR3 is 14 amino acids. The CDR3 spells CASSPQGSGNTIYF. The CDR3 coding sequence is TGTGCCAGCTCACCACAGGGCTCTGGAAACACCATATATTTT.

V usage is TRBV5-6 and J usage is TRBJ1-2, with TRBD1 identical over 9 bases. The CDR3 extends over 15 amino acids. V was pared by 2 bases and J by 7 bases, with 9 bases of the junction left unmatched. Germline CDR1 reads SGHDT; CDR2 reads YYEEEE. CDR3 amino acids: CASSFPTGGGSGYTF. Here the CDR3 DNA reads TGTGCCAGCAGCTTCCCGACAGGGGGTGGATCTGGCTACACCTTC.

The rearrangement joins TRBV21-1 to TRBJ1-1. TRBV21-1 has pseudogene status. CDR3 size: 16 residues. The chain's CDR3 is CASSRNKCFGRTEAFF. In DNA form, the CDR3 reads TGTGCCAGCAGCAGAAACAAGTGTTTTGGACGGACTGAAGCTTTCTTT.

The chain recombines TRBV9 with TRBJ2-3, with TRBD2 matching 7 bases. Germline-derived CDR1 and CDR2 are SGDLS and YYNGEE. With 3 bases clipped from V and 4 bases from J, the junction kept 11 bases outside the gene matches. The length of the CDR3 is 16 residues. This CDR3 is CASSGGLSGAADTQYF. For the CDR3, the DNA is TGTGCCAGCAGCGGGGGGTTAAGCGGGGCAGCAGATACGCAGTATTTT.

J is TRBJ2-1 and V is TRBV14, with D possibly TRBD2 on 6 matching bases. The germline gives CDR1 SGHDN, CDR2 FVKESK. The CDR3 has 16 amino acids. The V end was cut by 1 base, the J end by 0 bases, with 10 bases between. The CDR3 reads CASSQVRGNSYNEQFF. The CDR3 DNA sequence: TGTGCCAGCAGCCAAGTTCGGGGGAACTCCTACAATGAGCAGTTCTTC.

The genes are TRBV11-1 and TRBJ2-5; the D is unclear. There are 15 residues in the CDR3. V gave up 2 bases and J gave up 2 bases, with 12 bases separating them. The germline CDR1 and CDR2 sequences are SGHAT and FQDESV (reference sequence). In DNA form, the CDR3 reads TGTGCCAGCAGCTTATCGACGGAGAGGCAAGAGACCCAGTACTTC. Translated: CASSLSTERQETQYF.

This chain joins TRBV5-1 and TRBJ1-1; maybe TRBD1 (5 bases). V lost 0 bases, J lost 6 bases, and 12 bases lay in between. Germline CDR1 reads SGHRS; CDR2 reads YFSETQ. There are 14 residues in the CDR3. This CDR3 is CASSLAEGVAEAFF. The CDR3 bases are TGCGCCAGCAGCTTGGCCGAAGGGGTTGCTGAAGCTTTCTTT.

CDR3 in amino acids: CASSQDSGSSYEQYF. The DNA for the CDR3 is TGTGCCAGCAGCCAAGATTCCGGGAGCTCCTACGAGCAGTACTTC. The chain uses TRBV4-2 and TRBJ2-7; D is possibly TRBD2 (6 bases). Trimming removed 0 bases at V and 0 bases at J, with 9 bases between. Germline CDR1 and CDR2: LGHNA and YNFKEQ. The CDR3 extends over 15 amino acids.

V and J are TRBV5-1 and TRBJ2-2; D is perhaps TRBD1 or TRBD2 (6 bases each). The CDR3 contains 15 residues. Germline V gene data show CDR1 as SGHRS and CDR2 as YFSETQ. Deletions cut 4 bases from V and 1 base from J, with 11 bases between. Here the CDR3 reads CASSRGTQNTGELFF. The CDR3 DNA follows: TGCGCCAGCAGCCGCGGGACACAGAACACCGGGGAGCTGTTTTTT. The full variable domain, rest sourced from reference TRBV5-1 and TRBJ2-2, is KAGVTQTPRYLIKTRGQQVTLSCSPISGHRSVSWYQQTPGQGLQFLFEYFSETQRNKGNFPGRFSGRQFSNSRSEMNVSTLELGDSALYLCASSRGTQNTGELFFGEGSRLTVL.

The chain recombines TRBV7-9 with TRBJ1-2, with D possibly being TRBD1 (6 bases). V lost 5 bases and J 6 bases, leaving 7 bases between the germline ends. From germline, CDR1 is SEHNR and CDR2 FQNEAQ (reference sequence). The CDR3 is 11 amino acids. This chain's CDR3 is CASSPGDGYTF. CDR3 bases: TGTGCCAGCAGCCCAGGGGATGGCTACACCTTC.

This chain uses TRBV29-1 with TRBJ1-6; 9 bases fit TRBD1. J gave up 4 bases and V 3 bases, and 7 bases lay outside the gene matches. This CDR3 has 16 residues. Germline V gene data show CDR1 as SQVTM and CDR2 as ANQGSEA. CDR3 region: CSVDSDRGRYNSPLHF. CDR3 bases: TGCAGCGTTGACTCGGACAGGGGCCGATATAATTCACCCCTCCACTTT.

The chain couples TRBV6-5 to TRBJ2-3; D not resolved. V lost 6 bases, J lost 3 bases, and 4 bases lay in between. The germline V gene encodes CDR1 MNHEY and CDR2 SVGAGI. The CDR3 contains 11 residues. The CDR3 DNA sequence: TGTGCCAGCAGCCAGACAGATACGCAGTATTTT. This translates into CASSQTDTQYF.

The chain has TRBV19 and TRBJ1-5; D is undetermined. Trimming stripped 4 bases from V and 8 bases from J, with 21 bases between. Germline lookup yields CDR1 LNHDA and CDR2 SQIVND (reference sequence). The CDR3 has 16 amino acids. The CDR3 spells CASSKGIERAPEPQHF. The CDR3 nucleotides read TGTGCCAGTAGTAAAGGGATCGAAAGAGCCCCAGAGCCCCAGCATTTT.

This chain links TRBV11-3 with TRBJ2-1; 9 bases are shared with TRBD2. J gave up 5 bases and V 5 bases, and 4 bases lay outside the gene matches. The CDR3 length is 14 residues. Germline CDR1 is SGHNT and CDR2 is YENEEA. The CDR3 region is CASSGLATHNEQFF. The CDR3 region has the DNA TGTGCCAGCAGCGGACTAGCGACGCACAATGAGCAGTTCTTC.

The chain carries TRBV18 and TRBJ1-6, with TRBD1 as a possible D gene (5 bases). Deletions cut 3 bases from V and 12 bases from J, with 15 bases between. This CDR3 spans 14 amino acids. CDR1 is KGHSH, CDR2 LQKENI, per germline. In DNA form, the CDR3 reads TGTGCCAGCTCACCGGGTTTGCAGGGTTTACCCCTCCACTTT. Protein product: CASSPGLQGLPLHF. Full variable domain (outside the CDR3, taken from reference TRBV18 and TRBJ1-6): NAGVMQNPRHLVRRRGQEARLRCSPMKGHSHVYWYRQLPEEGLKFMVYLQKENIIDESGMPKERFSAEFPKEGPSILRIQQVVRGDSAAYFCASSPGLQGLPLHFGNGTRLTVT.

This rearrangement joins TRBV5-1 to TRBJ2-1; 10 bases map to TRBD2. The length of the CDR3 is 16 residues. Germline CDR1 and CDR2: SGHRS and YFSETQ. V shed 4 bases and J 6 bases; nucleotides not matched to a gene: 10. The CDR3 DNA reads TGCGCCAGCAGCCCGGGGTTTAGCGGGGGGACCAATGAGCAGTTCTTC. The encoded protein is CASSPGFSGGTNEQFF.

Here the CDR3 DNA reads TGTGCCAGCAGCTTACAGGAGAACACTGAAGCTTTCTTT. As protein: CASSLQENTEAFF. The chain recombines TRBV7-2 with TRBJ1-1; no definite D call. Germline CDR1 SGHTA, CDR2 FQGNSA. Trimming pared 2 bases from V and 1 base from J, leaving 5 bases between. This CDR3 has 13 amino acids.

With respect to this clone: Additional DNA sequences in this sample encode the identical CDR3. The rearrangement joins TRBV5-6 to TRBJ1-5; TRBD1 agrees at 7 bases. The ends lost 5 bases at V and 4 bases at J; junction bases unmatched: 3. The CDR3 length is 13 residues. Germline V lookup: CDR1 SGHDT, CDR2 YYEEEE. CDR3 sequence reads: CASSLTGNQPQHF. CDR3 nucleotides: TGTGCCAGCAGTTTGACAGGGAATCAGCCCCAGCATTTT.

This chain connects TRBV19 to TRBJ1-3; weak D call: TRBD1 (6 bases). The CDR3 loop spans 16 amino acids. Germline assignment: CDR1 LNHDA and CDR2 SQIVND (reference sequence). The V and J ends lost 5 bases and 0 bases respectively, with 14 bases between them. The CDR3 here is CASSVDSQSSGNTIYF. DNA for the CDR3: TGTGCCAGTAGTGTGGACAGCCAGAGCTCTGGAAACACCATATATTTT. The full variable domain, completed using reference TRBV19 and TRBJ1-3, is DGGITQSPKYLFRKEGQNVTLSCEQNLNHDAMYWYRQDPGQGLRLIYYSQIVNDFQKGDIAEGYSVSREKKESFPLTVTSAQKNPTAFYLCASSVDSQSSGNTIYFGEGSWLTVV.